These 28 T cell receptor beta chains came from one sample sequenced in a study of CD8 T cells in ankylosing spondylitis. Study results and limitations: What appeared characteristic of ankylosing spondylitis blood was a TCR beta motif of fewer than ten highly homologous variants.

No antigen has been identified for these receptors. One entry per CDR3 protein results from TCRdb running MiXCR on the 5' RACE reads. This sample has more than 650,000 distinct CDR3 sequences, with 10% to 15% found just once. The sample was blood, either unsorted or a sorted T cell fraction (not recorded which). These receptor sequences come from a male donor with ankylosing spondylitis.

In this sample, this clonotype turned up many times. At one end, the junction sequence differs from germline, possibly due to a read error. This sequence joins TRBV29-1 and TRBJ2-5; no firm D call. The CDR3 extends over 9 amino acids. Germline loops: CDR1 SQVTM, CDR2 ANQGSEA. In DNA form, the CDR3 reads TGCAGCGTTGAGTTTTGGAAAAACTTC. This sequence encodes CSVEFWKNF. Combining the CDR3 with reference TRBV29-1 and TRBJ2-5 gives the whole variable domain SAVISQKPSRDICQRGTSLTIQCQVDSQVTMMFWYRQQPGQSLTLIATANQGSEATYESGFVIDKFPISRPNLTFSTLTVSNMSPEDSSIYLCSVEFWKNFGPGTRLLVL.

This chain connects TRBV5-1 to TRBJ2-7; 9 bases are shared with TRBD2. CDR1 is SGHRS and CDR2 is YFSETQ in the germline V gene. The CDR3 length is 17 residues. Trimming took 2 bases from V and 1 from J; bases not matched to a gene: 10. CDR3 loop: CASSLSSGSAWSYEQYF. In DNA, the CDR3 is TGCGCCAGCAGCTTAAGTAGCGGGAGTGCCTGGTCCTACGAGCAGTACTTC.

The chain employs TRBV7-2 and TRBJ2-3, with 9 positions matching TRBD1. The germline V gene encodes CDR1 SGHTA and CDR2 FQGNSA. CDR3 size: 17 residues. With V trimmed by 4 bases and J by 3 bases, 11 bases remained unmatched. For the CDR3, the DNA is TGTGCCAGCAGCTCAAGAAACAGGGGGCTCTGGACAGATACGCAGTATTTT. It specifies CASSSRNRGLWTDTQYF. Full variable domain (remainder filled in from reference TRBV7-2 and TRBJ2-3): GAGVSQSPSNKVTEKGKDVELRCDPISGHTALYWYRQSLGQGLEFLIYFQGNSAPDKSGLPSDRFSAERTGGSVSTLTIQRTQQEDSAVYLCASSSRNRGLWTDTQYFGPGTRLTVL.

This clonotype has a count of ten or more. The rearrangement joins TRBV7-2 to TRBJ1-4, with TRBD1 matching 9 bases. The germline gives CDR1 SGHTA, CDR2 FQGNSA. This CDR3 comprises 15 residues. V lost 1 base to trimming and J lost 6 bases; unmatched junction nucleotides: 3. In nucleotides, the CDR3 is TGTGCCAGCAGCTTAGGGGGGACAGGGTATGAAAAACTGTTTTTT. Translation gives CASSLGGTGYEKLFF.

In nucleotides, the CDR3 is TGTGCCAGCAAGCAGGGTTCCCGCTCCTACAATGAGCAGTTCTTC. Its translation is CASKQGSRSYNEQFF. The chain employs TRBV12-3 or TRBV12-4 and TRBJ2-1, with D maybe TRBD1 (5 bases). The V and J ends lost 7 bases and 0 bases respectively, with 13 bases between them. CDR3 length equals 15 residues.

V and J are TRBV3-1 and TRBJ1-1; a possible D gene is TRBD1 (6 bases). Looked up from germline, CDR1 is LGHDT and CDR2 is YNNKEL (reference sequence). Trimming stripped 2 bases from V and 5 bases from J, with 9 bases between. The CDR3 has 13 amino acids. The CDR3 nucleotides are TGTGCCAGCAGCCAACTCCAGGGGACTGAAGCTTTCTTT. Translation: CASSQLQGTEAFF.

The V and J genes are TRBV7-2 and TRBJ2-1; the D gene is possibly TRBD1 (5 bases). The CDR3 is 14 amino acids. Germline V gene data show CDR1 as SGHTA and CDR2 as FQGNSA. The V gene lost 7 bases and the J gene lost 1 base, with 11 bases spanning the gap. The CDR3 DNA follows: TGTGCCAGCAATGCGAAGGGGTCCTACAATGAGCAGTTCTTC. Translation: CASNAKGSYNEQFF.

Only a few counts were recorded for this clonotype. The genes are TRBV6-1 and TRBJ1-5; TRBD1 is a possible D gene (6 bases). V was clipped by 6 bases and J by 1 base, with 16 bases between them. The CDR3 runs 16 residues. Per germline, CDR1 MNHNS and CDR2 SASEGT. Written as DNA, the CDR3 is TGTGCCAGCAGCCTACAGGGCGCGGGGAGCAATCAGCCCCAGCATTTT. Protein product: CASSLQGAGSNQPQHF.

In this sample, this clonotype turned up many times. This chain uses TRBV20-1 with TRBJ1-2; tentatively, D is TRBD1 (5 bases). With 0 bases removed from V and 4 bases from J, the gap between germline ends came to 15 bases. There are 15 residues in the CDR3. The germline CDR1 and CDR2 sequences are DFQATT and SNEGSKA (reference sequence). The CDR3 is CSARDRLDRPYGYTF. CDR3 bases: TGCAGTGCTAGAGATCGGCTCGACAGACCCTATGGCTACACCTTC.

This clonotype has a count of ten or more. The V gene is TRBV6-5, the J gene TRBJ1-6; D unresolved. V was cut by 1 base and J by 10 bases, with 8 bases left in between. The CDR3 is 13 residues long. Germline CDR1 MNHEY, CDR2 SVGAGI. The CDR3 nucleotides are TGTGCCAGCAGTTACTACGGCGGGTCACCCCTCCACTTT. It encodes CASSYYGGSPLHF.

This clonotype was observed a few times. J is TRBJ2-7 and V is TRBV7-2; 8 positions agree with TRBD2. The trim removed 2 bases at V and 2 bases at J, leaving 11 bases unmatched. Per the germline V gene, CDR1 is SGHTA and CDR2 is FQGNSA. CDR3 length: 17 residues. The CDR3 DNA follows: TGTGCCAGCAGCTTATCGATTCGCGGGAGGTCGACCTACGAGCAGTACTTC. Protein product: CASSLSIRGRSTYEQYF. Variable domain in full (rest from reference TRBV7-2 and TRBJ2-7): GAGVSQSPSNKVTEKGKDVELRCDPISGHTALYWYRQSLGQGLEFLIYFQGNSAPDKSGLPSDRFSAERTGGSVSTLTIQRTQQEDSAVYLCASSLSIRGRSTYEQYFGPGTRLTVT.

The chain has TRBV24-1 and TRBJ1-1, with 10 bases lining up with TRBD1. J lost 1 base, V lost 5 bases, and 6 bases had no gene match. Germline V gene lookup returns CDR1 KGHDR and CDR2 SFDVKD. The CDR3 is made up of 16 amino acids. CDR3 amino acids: CATSGGDRGPNTEAFF. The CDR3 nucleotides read TGTGCCACCAGTGGTGGGGACAGGGGACCGAACACTGAAGCTTTCTTT.

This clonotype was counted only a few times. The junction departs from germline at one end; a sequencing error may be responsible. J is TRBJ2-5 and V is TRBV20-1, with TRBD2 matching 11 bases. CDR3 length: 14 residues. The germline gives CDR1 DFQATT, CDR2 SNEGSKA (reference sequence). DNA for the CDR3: TGCAGTGCTAGTCCCGGGACTAGCGGAGAGGCCCAGTACTTC. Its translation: CSASPGTSGEAQYF.

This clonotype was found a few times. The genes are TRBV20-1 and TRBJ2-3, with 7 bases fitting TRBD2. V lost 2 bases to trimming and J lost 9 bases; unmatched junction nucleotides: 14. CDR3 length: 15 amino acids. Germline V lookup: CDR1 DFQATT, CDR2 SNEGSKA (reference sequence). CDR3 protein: CSARRATSLKGTQYF. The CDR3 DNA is TGCAGTGCTAGAAGGGCGACTAGCCTCAAGGGGACGCAGTATTTT.

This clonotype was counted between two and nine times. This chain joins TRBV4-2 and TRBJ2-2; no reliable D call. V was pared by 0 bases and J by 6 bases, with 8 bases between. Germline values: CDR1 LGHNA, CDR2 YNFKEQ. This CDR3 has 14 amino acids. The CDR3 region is CASSQEKVSGELFF. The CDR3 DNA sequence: TGTGCCAGCAGCCAAGAGAAGGTCTCCGGGGAGCTGTTTTTT.

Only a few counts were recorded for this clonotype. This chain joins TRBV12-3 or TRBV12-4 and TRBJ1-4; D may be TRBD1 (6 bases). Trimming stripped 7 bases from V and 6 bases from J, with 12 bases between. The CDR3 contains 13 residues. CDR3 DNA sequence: TGTGCCAGCATAGGGGGGGTGGATGAAAAACTGTTTTTT. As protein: CASIGGVDEKLFF.

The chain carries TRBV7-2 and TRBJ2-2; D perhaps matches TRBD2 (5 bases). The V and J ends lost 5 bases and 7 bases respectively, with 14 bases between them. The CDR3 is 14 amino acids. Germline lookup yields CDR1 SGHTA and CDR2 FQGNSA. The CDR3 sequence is CASSLRTPGGELFF. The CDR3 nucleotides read TGTGCCAGCAGCCTCCGGACTCCGGGCGGGGAGCTGTTTTTT.

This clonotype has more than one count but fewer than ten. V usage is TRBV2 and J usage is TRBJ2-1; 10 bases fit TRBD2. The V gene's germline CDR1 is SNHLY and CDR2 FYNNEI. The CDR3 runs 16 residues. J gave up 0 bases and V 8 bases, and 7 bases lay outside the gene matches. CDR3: CASRRGLASSYNEQFF. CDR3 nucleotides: TGTGCCAGCCGGAGGGGACTAGCGAGCTCCTACAATGAGCAGTTCTTC.

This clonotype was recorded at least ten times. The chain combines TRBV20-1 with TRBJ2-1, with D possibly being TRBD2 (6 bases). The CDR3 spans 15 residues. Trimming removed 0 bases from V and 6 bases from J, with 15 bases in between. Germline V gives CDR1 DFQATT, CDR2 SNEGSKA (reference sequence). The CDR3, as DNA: TGCAGTGCTAGAGATCCGGGCGGGAAAGTCAATGAGCAGTTCTTC. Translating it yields CSARDPGGKVNEQFF.

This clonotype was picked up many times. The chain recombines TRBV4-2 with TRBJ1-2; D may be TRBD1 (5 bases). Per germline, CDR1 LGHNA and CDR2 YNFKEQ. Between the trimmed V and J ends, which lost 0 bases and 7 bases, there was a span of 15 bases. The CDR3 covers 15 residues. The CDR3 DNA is TGTGCCAGCAGCCAAGATAGAAGGGGAGGGAGTGGCTACACCTTC. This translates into CASSQDRRGGSGYTF.

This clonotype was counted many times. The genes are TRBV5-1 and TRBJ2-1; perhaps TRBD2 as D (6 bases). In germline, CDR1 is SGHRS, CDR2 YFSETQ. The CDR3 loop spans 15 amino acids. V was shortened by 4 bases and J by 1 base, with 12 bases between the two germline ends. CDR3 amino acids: CASSPSGLSYNEQFF. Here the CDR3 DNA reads TGCGCCAGCAGCCCGAGCGGGCTGTCCTACAATGAGCAGTTCTTC.

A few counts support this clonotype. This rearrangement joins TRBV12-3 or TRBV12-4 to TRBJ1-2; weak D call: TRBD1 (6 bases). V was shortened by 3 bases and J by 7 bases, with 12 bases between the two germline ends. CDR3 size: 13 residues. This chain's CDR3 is CASSFFQGLGYTF. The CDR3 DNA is TGTGCCAGCAGTTTTTTTCAGGGGCTTGGCTACACCTTC.

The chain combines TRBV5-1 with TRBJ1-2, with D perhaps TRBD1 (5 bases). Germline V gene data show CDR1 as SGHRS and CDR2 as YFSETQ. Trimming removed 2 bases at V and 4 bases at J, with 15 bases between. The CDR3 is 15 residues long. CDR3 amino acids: CASSFRQTGGYGYTF. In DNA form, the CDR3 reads TGCGCCAGCAGCTTCAGACAGACCGGGGGCTATGGCTACACCTTC.

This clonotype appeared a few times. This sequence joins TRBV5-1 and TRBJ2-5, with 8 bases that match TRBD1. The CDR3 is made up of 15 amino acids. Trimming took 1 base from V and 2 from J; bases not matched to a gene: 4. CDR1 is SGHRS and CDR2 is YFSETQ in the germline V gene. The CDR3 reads CASSLWTGSQETQYF. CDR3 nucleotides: TGCGCCAGCAGCTTGTGGACAGGGTCACAAGAGACCCAGTACTTC. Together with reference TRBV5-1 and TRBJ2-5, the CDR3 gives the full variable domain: KAGVTQTPRYLIKTRGQQVTLSCSPISGHRSVSWYQQTPGQGLQFLFEYFSETQRNKGNFPGRFSGRQFSNSRSEMNVSTLELGDSALYLCASSLWTGSQETQYFGPGTRLLVL.

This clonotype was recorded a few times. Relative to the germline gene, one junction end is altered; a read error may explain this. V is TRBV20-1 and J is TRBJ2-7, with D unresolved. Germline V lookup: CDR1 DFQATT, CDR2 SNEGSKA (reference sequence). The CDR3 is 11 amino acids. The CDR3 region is CRATDNYEQYF. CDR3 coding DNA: TGCAGGGCTACTGATAACTACGAGCAGTACTTC.

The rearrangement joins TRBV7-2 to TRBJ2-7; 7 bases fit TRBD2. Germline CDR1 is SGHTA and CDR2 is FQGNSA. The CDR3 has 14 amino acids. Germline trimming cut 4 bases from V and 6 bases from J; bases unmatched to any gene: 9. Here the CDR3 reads CASSSGLVPLEQYF. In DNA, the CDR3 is TGTGCCAGCAGCTCCGGACTAGTCCCCCTCGAGCAGTACTTC. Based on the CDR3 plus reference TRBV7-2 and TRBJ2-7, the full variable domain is GAGVSQSPSNKVTEKGKDVELRCDPISGHTALYWYRQSLGQGLEFLIYFQGNSAPDKSGLPSDRFSAERTGGSVSTLTIQRTQQEDSAVYLCASSSGLVPLEQYFGPGTRLTVT.

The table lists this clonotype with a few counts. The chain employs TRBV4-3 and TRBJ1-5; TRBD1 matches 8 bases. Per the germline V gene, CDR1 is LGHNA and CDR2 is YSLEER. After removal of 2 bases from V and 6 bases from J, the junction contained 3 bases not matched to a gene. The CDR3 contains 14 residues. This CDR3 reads CASSQSTGVQPQHF. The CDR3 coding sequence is TGCGCCAGCAGCCAATCGACAGGGGTTCAGCCCCAGCATTTT.

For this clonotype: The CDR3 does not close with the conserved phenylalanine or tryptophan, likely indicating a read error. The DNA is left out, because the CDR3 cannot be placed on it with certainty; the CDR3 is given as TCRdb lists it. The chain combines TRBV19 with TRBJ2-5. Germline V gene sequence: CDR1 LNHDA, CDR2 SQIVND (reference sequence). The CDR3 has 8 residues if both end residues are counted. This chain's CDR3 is CASSLSAV.